This TCR beta chain stems from a study of OX40 agonist ivuxolimab in advanced cancers. Study information: Ivuxolimab is a fully human IgG2 antibody that activates OX40 (CD134).

Notes on the study in general: Certain nonresponders likewise exhibited a low normalized T-cell clonal expansion.

Here immunoSEQ multiplex PCR was the method, and the copy in TCRdb shows in-frame clones only, minus some. The table has 100,000 to 150,000 clones, about 93% seen once. A word on this clone: What it binds is not known.

This CDR3 has 15 amino acids. V lost 7 bases, J lost 2 bases, and 15 bases lay in between. In germline, CDR1 is MNHNS, CDR2 SASEGT. The TCR sequence derives from an adult with an advanced solid tumor such as melanoma, head and neck, liver or kidney cancer. Here the sequenced sample was CD4+ or CD8+ T cells sorted from blood, taken in a trial of the OX40 agonist ivuxolimab. The rearrangement uses TRBV6-1 and TRBJ1-3, with D possibly being TRBD1 (6 bases). In DNA, the CDR3 is TGTGCCAGCAATCCGACAGGCATTGCTGGAAACACCATATATTTT. It codes for CASNPTGIAGNTIYF.